A selection of T cell receptor beta chains follows, all from one sample in a study of CD8+ T cells in alopecia areata. TCRdb's table, derived via immunoSEQ multiplex PCR, lists solely in-frame clones and lacks some. The table has approximately 170,000 clones, 50% to 60% seen once; the top ten hold 0.65% to 0.7%. The sample consisted of CD4+ T cells sorted from blood, taken at week 4, from a patient treated with tofacitinib. These receptors all stem from a human donor with alopecia areata. Each CDR3 is given with its conserved first and last residue.

TRBJ2-5,TRBV5-1,CASSWGGSEETQYF
TRBJ2-7,TRBV29-1,CSVVRQGAVGEQYF
TRBJ2-7,TRBV7-2,CASSLAWGYEQYF
TRBJ2-1,TRBV19,CASSMGNEQFF
TRBJ2-1,TRBV6-6,CASRALAGVNEQFF
TRBJ1-5,TRBV18,CASSPAGRGQPQHF
TRBJ1-5,TRBV30,CAWSDLLSGVQPQHF
TRBJ2-5,TRBV4-1,CASSQDRARGRTQYF
TRBJ2-5,TRBV2,CASSVPLAGAGETQYF
TRBJ2-5,TRBV2,CASSTETQYF
TRBJ2-5,TRBV2,CASSPTSGLRRETQYF
TRBJ2-1,TRBV29-1,CSAPTPGDEQFF
TRBJ1-1,TRBV18,CASSPDTNTEAFF
TRBJ2-1,TRBV30,CAWSVGGEGYNEQFF
TRBJ2-7,TRBV5-1,CASRPGTGVDEQYF
TRBJ2-3,TRBV4-3,CASSRRDSNTDTQYF
TRBJ1-2,TRBV29-1,CSAVRDSKNYGYTF
TRBJ1-1,TRBV29-1,CSAQRGPNTEAFF
TRBJ2-1,TRBV6-5,CASSSRGHNEQFF
TRBJ2-1,TRBV9,CASSVGRIAGTYNEQFF
TRBJ2-5,TRBV7-8,CASSLAQPETQYF
TRBJ2-1,TRBV9,CASSETIGSYNEQFF
TRBJ1-2,TRBV14,CASSQGTRGNYGYTF
TRBJ1-3,TRBV30,CAWVKGGSGNTIYF
TRBJ2-2,TRBV11-2,CASSHTSGSTGELFF
TRBJ2-1,TRBV4-1,CASSHTRLGRYNEQFF
TRBJ2-7,TRBV9,CASSARQGTGYEQYF
TRBJ2-7,TRBV30,CAWSDSRGEQYF
TRBJ2-7,TRBV2,CASSDRTYEQYF
TRBJ2-2,TRBV29-1,CSVRAQGRDTGELFF
TRBJ2-7,TRBV5-1,CASTTGTPGSYEQYF
TRBJ2-1,TRBV4-1,CASSQEASGRRGDEQFF
TRBJ1-1,TRBV29-1,CSVGAVTEAFF
TRBJ2-1,TRBV29-1,CSVAPLSSYNEQFF
TRBJ2-5,TRBV7-9,CASRQTNRETQYF
TRBJ1-2,TRBV7-9,CASSLGNPTAYGYTF
TRBJ2-2,TRBV5-1,CASSLVSLAWGPAGELFF
TRBJ1-2,TRBV25-1,CASSEWGGYYGYTF
TRBJ1-1,TRBV30,CAWSAYSAEAFF
TRBJ2-3,TRBV29-1,CSVESTSGRTGYF
TRBJ1-5,TRBV2,CATTRDGNQPQHF
TRBJ2-5,TRBV4-1,CASSQEASGGGERTQYF
TRBJ2-7,TRBV7-2,CASSPIDQSAEQYF
TRBJ2-4,TRBV28,CASSRLGTPYDIQYF
TRBJ2-6,TRBV28,CASTAGGFSGANVLTF
TRBJ2-6,TRBV4-1,CASSRSGGSTGGANVLTF
TRBJ2-1,TRBV30,CAWTPPPGTGNEQFF
TRBJ1-1,TRBV29-1,CSAGQDTEAFF
TRBJ2-1,TRBV28,CASSSRTGSSYNEQFF
TRBJ2-5,TRBV5-4,CASSAQGGETQYF
TRBJ1-1,TRBV6-1,CASSEGPATFEAFF
TRBJ2-6,TRBV4-2,CASSQGRGRQTSGANVLTF
TRBJ2-5,TRBV29-1,CSVEDRQAVETQYF
TRBJ2-6,TRBV4-1,CASSQDEGQGRSGANVLTF
TRBJ2-2,TRBV7-2,CASSLDRSGELFF